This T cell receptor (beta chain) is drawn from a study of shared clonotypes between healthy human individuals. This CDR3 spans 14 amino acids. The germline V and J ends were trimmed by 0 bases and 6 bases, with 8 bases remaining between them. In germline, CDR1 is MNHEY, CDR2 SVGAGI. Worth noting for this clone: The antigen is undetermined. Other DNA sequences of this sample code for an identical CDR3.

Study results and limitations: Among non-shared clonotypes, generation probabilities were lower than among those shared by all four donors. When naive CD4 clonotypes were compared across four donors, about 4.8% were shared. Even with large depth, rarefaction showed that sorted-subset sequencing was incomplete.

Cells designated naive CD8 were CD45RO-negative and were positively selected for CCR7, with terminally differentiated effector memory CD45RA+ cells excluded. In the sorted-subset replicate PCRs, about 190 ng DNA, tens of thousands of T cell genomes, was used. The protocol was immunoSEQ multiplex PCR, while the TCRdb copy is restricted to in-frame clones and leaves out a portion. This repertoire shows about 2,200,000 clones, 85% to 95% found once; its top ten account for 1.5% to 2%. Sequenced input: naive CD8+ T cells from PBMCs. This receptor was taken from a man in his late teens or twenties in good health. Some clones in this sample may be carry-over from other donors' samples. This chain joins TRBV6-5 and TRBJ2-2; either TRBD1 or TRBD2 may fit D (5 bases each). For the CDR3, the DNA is TGTGCCAGCAGTTACTCGAGGGGCCCCGGGGAGCTGTTTTTT. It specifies CASSYSRGPGELFF.